The 28 T cell receptor beta chains listed next were all sequenced from one sample in a study of shared clonotypes between healthy human individuals. Profiling relied on immunoSEQ multiplex PCR, and the TCRdb table lists in-frame clones only, not all of them. The sample records hundreds of thousands of clones, around 80% being singletons. The sample comprised PBMCs. All receptors come from a woman aged 40 to 50 in good health. Some clones in this sample may be carry-over from other donors' samples.

This rearrangement joins TRBV4-3 to TRBJ2-1, with TRBD1 identical over 7 bases. J lost 8 bases, V lost 1 base, and 5 bases had no gene match. From germline, CDR1 is LGHNA and CDR2 YSLEER. The CDR3 length is 14 residues. CDR3 sequence: CASSQATGADEQFF. The CDR3 DNA reads as TGCGCCAGCAGCCAAGCAACAGGGGCGGATGAGCAGTTCTTC.

The V gene is TRBV27, the J gene TRBJ2-3; D possibly corresponds to TRBD2 (6 bases). CDR1 is MNHEY and CDR2 is SMNVEV in the germline V gene (reference sequence). Trimming cost V 7 bases and J 6 bases, with 17 bases left between them. The CDR3 has 14 amino acids. CDR3: CASNGQGTGDTQYF. The CDR3 nucleotides read TGTGCCAGCAACGGGCAAGGGACTGGGGATACGCAGTATTTT.

This clone was seen a handful of times. With a far larger clone one base away, a read error is the likely cause. The chain combines TRBV6-1 with TRBJ2-2; 7 nucleotides align to TRBD2. From germline, CDR1 is MNHNS and CDR2 SASEGT. CDR3 size: 15 residues. DNA of the CDR3: TGTGCCAGCAACGCGGGGGTGGAGAACACCGAGGAGCTGTTTTTT. Translated, it gives CASNAGVENTEELFF.

The V and J genes are TRBV9 and TRBJ2-3; D is possibly TRBD1 or TRBD2 (5 bases each). The CDR3 is 13 amino acids. Looked up from germline, CDR1 is SGDLS and CDR2 is YYNGEE. Trimming shortened V by 2 bases and J by 5 bases, and 9 bases separated the two germline ends. The CDR3 DNA reads as TGTGCCAGCAGCGTTTGGGGGATAGATACGCAGTATTTT. Translation gives CASSVWGIDTQYF.

This rearrangement joins TRBV18 to TRBJ2-1; 7 bases are a match to TRBD1. The CDR3 is made up of 12 amino acids. J gave up 9 bases and V 8 bases, and 7 bases lay outside the gene matches. Germline-derived CDR1 and CDR2 are KGHSH and LQKENI. The CDR3 spells CASAAGGSEQFF. The CDR3 nucleotides are TGTGCCAGCGCAGCAGGGGGAAGTGAGCAGTTCTTC.

V usage is TRBV2 and J usage is TRBJ2-7; 9 nucleotides agree with TRBD2. CDR3 length: 15 amino acids. Germline CDR1 reads SNHLY; CDR2 reads FYNNEI. V lost 4 bases to trimming and J lost 6 bases; unmatched junction nucleotides: 10. The CDR3 spells CASSGGLATAGEQYF. DNA for the CDR3: TGTGCCAGCAGTGGGGGACTAGCTACAGCGGGCGAGCAGTACTTC.

This clone was detected only once. J is TRBJ1-5 and V is TRBV19, with D uncertain. V was cut by 3 bases and J by 11 bases, with 14 bases left in between. Germline CDR1 LNHDA, CDR2 SQIVND (reference sequence). This CDR3 has 13 amino acids. The CDR3 DNA is TGTGCCAGTAGTATCGCGAGGAAAGGGACCCAGCATTTT. This encodes CASSIARKGTQHF. The whole variable domain, filled in from reference TRBV19 and TRBJ1-5, reads DGGITQSPKYLFRKEGQNVTLSCEQNLNHDAMYWYRQDPGQGLRLIYYSQIVNDFQKGDIAEGYSVSREKKESFPLTVTSAQKNPTAFYLCASSIARKGTQHFGDGTRLSIL.

The chain is built from TRBV6-1 and TRBJ2-3, with D possibly matching TRBD2 (5 bases). This CDR3 contains 14 residues. Trimming shortened V by 4 bases and J by 0 bases, and 8 bases separated the two germline ends. Per germline, CDR1 MNHNS and CDR2 SASEGT. The CDR3 DNA follows: TGTGCCAGCAGTGTTCAGCGGAGCACAGATACGCAGTATTTT. Translation: CASSVQRSTDTQYF.

The V and J genes are TRBV29-1 and TRBJ1-2; D gene ambiguous. The germline V gene encodes CDR1 SQVTM and CDR2 ANQGSEA. Trimming pared 6 bases from V and 2 bases from J, leaving 10 bases between. This CDR3 region has 12 residues. The CDR3 region is CSVGSPNYGYTF. The CDR3 DNA follows: TGCAGCGTAGGGAGTCCCAACTATGGCTACACCTTC.

This clone was seen once. The V and J genes are TRBV11-2 and TRBJ2-1; the match to TRBD2 covers 11 bases. Germline V lookup: CDR1 SGHAT, CDR2 FQNNGV. After removal of 5 bases from V and 2 bases from J, the junction contained 5 bases not matched to a gene. The CDR3 length is 16 residues. The CDR3 region has the DNA TGTGCCAGCAGCACCGGGGGACTAGCGGCCTACAATGAGCAGTTCTTC. Its translation is CASSTGGLAAYNEQFF.

The sample holds a few counts of this clone. CDR3 nucleotide sequence: TGCAGCACGTCAGAGGCGGTGACGATGGCAGATACGCAGTATTTT. This codes for CSTSEAVTMADTQYF. The rearrangement links TRBV29-1 to TRBJ2-3; unclear D gene. The CDR3 extends over 15 amino acids. Per the germline V gene, CDR1 is SQVTM and CDR2 is ANQGSEA. V lost 8 bases and J 4 bases, leaving 22 bases between the germline ends.

With regard to this clone: Other DNA sequences within the sample encode an identical CDR3. This sequence joins TRBV4-3 and TRBJ2-7; D might be TRBD1 or TRBD2, each matching 5 bases. This CDR3 has 13 residues. V was trimmed by 3 bases and J by 3 bases, leaving 9 bases between them. Germline CDR1 LGHNA, CDR2 YSLEER. The CDR3: CASSQGTGYEQYF. The CDR3 region has the DNA TGCGCCAGCAGCCAGGGGACGGGCTACGAGCAGTACTTC.

This sequence joins TRBV9 and TRBJ2-3; 16 bases are shared with TRBD2. The CDR3 has 17 residues. V shed 4 bases and J 4 bases; nucleotides not matched to a gene: 6. The V gene's germline CDR1 is SGDLS and CDR2 YYNGEE. CDR3 residues: CASSPGTSGRGADTQYF. The CDR3 bases are TGTGCCAGCAGCCCCGGGACTAGCGGGAGGGGCGCAGATACGCAGTATTTT. The variable domain in full, with the rest retrieved from reference TRBV9 and TRBJ2-3, is DSGVTQTPKHLITATGQRVTLRCSPRSGDLSVYWYQQSLDQGLQFLIQYYNGEERAKGNILERFSAQQFPDLHSELNLSSLELGDSALYFCASSPGTSGRGADTQYFGPGTRLTVL.

Written as DNA, the CDR3 is TGTGCCAGCAGCTTAGAAGGACCAATTTACGAGCAGTACTTC. Its translation is CASSLEGPIYEQYF. The rearrangement uses TRBV7-9 and TRBJ2-7; no firm D call. This CDR3 is built from 14 residues. CDR1 is SEHNR and CDR2 is FQNEAQ in the germline V gene (reference sequence). Between the trimmed V and J ends, which lost 1 base and 4 bases, there was a span of 11 bases.

The chain links TRBV5-8 to TRBJ1-1; D is perhaps TRBD1 (6 bases). Germline V lookup: CDR1 SGHTS, CDR2 YDEGEE. This CDR3 is 16 amino acids long. V was trimmed by 4 bases and J by 2 bases, leaving 18 bases between them. The CDR3 reads CASSQGDTHTNTEAFF. In DNA form, the CDR3 reads TGTGCCAGCAGCCAAGGGGACACTCACACCAACACTGAAGCTTTCTTT.

The CDR3 DNA reads TGTGCCAGCAGCGATGGGACAGGGGTTATGTTGTATGAGCAGTTCTTC. As protein: CASSDGTGVMLYEQFF. This chain links TRBV9 with TRBJ2-1, with TRBD1 matching over 10 bases. The CDR3 extends over 16 amino acids. V shed 3 bases and J 8 bases; nucleotides not matched to a gene: 11. Germline V gene data show CDR1 as SGDLS and CDR2 as YYNGEE.

CDR3 protein: CASGQGAWQFF. Here the CDR3 DNA reads TGTGCTAGTGGCCAGGGGGCTTGGCAGTTCTTC. V usage is TRBV12-5 and J usage is TRBJ2-1, with 8 bases matching TRBD1. J gave up 12 bases and V 6 bases, and 4 bases lay outside the gene matches. Germline assignment: CDR1 LGHNT and CDR2 FRNRAP. The length of the CDR3 is 11 residues.

J is TRBJ2-5 and V is TRBV5-1, with 7 bases fitting TRBD2. The CDR3 loop spans 14 amino acids. Germline CDR1 and CDR2: SGHRS and YFSETQ. Trimming at V came to 4 bases and at J to 2 bases, leaving 5 bases not matched to a gene. CDR3 amino acids: CASSIDSGQETQYF. Here the CDR3 DNA reads TGCGCCAGCAGCATCGATAGCGGGCAAGAGACCCAGTACTTC. Full variable domain (remainder filled in from reference TRBV5-1 and TRBJ2-5): KAGVTQTPRYLIKTRGQQVTLSCSPISGHRSVSWYQQTPGQGLQFLFEYFSETQRNKGNFPGRFSGRQFSNSRSEMNVSTLELGDSALYLCASSIDSGQETQYFGPGTRLLVL.

In this sample, this clone turned up many times. This sequence joins TRBV15 and TRBJ2-1, with D perhaps matching TRBD1 (5 bases). This CDR3 is built from 13 residues. Germline CDR1 is LNHNV and CDR2 is YYDKDF (reference sequence). Between the trimmed V and J ends, which lost 3 bases and 4 bases, there was a span of 7 bases. CDR3 DNA: TGTGCCACCAGCAGCGACAGTTACAATGAGCAGTTCTTC. Amino acids: CATSSDSYNEQFF.

Concerning this clone: A read error is the likely source, as a far larger clone sits one nucleotide away. This likely comes from a read error, as the CDR3 has no conserved phenylalanine or tryptophan at its end. The chain joins TRBV29-1 to TRBJ1-1, with D possibly TRBD1 on 6 matching bases. Trimming pared 7 bases from V and 6 bases from J, leaving 18 bases between. The length of the CDR3 is 13 residues. The germline gives CDR1 SQVTM, CDR2 ANQGSEA. The CDR3 nucleotides are TGCAGCGCTTACCGGGACAAGGATGCTGAAGCTTTCTCT. Its protein product is CSAYRDKDAEAFS.

CDR3 sequence (DNA): TGTGCCAGCAGCCACTCTGGGGCCAACGTCCTGACTTTC. Translating it yields CASSHSGANVLTF. The rearrangement links TRBV5-6 to TRBJ2-6, with unresolved D. The CDR3 is 13 amino acids. Germline loops: CDR1 SGHDT, CDR2 YYEEEE. V gave up 4 bases and J gave up 0 bases, with 2 bases separating them.

The chain joins TRBV10-3 to TRBJ2-1; a possible D gene is TRBD1 (6 bases). This CDR3 has 14 amino acids. The ends were cut back, 6 bases at V and 4 bases at J, with 13 bases in the middle. The germline CDR1 and CDR2 sequences are ENHRY and SYGVKD. The CDR3 DNA sequence: TGTGCCATCAGCATGCGACAGGATTACAATGAGCAGTTCTTC. The encoded protein is CAISMRQDYNEQFF.

This chain connects TRBV11-2 to TRBJ2-3; TRBD1 matches 8 bases. V was clipped by 3 bases and J by 2 bases; unmatched bases: 4. Germline values: CDR1 SGHAT, CDR2 FQNNGV. The CDR3 totals 15 residues. CDR3 amino acids: CASSFSGGFTDTQYF. DNA for the CDR3: TGTGCCAGCAGCTTTTCAGGGGGCTTCACAGATACGCAGTATTTT.

This clone was seen ten or more times. The rearrangement joins TRBV29-1 to TRBJ2-1; D not resolved. Deletions cut 0 bases from V and 10 bases from J, with 7 bases between. The germline V gene has CDR1 SQVTM and CDR2 ANQGSEA. The CDR3 runs to 11 residues. The CDR3 DNA is TGCAGCGTTGAAGACCAGCGCGAGCAGTTCTTC. As protein: CSVEDQREQFF.

This clone has a handful of counts. This chain links TRBV10-2 with TRBJ1-5; 7 nucleotides align to TRBD1. Germline V gene sequence: CDR1 WSHSY, CDR2 SAAADI. V lost 5 bases, J lost 0 bases, and 4 bases stayed unmatched. This CDR3 is built from 15 residues. In nucleotides, the CDR3 is TGCGCCAGCAGTCAGGGGGATTATAGCAATCAGCCCCAGCATTTT. This codes for CASSQGDYSNQPQHF.

V usage is TRBV5-1 and J usage is TRBJ2-5, with 7 bases matching TRBD2. The CDR3 sequence is 14 residues long. Germline-derived CDR1 and CDR2 are SGHRS and YFSETQ. V lost 4 bases, J lost 3 bases, and 6 bases stayed unmatched. The CDR3 loop reads CASSLGGSEETQYF. As DNA, the CDR3 is TGCGCCAGCAGCCTGGGAGGGAGCGAAGAGACCCAGTACTTC.

This clone has more than one count but fewer than ten. The J gene is TRBJ2-5, the V gene TRBV4-1; maybe TRBD2 (5 bases). The DNA matches TRBJ2-7 better at its end, which makes the J call doubtful. Germline values: CDR1 MGHRA, CDR2 YSYEKL. The CDR3 length is 15 residues. CDR3 sequence reads: CASSPGGGISYEQYF. The CDR3 DNA reads TGCGCCAGCAGCCCCGGAGGTGGCATCTCCTACGAGCAGTACTTC.

The rearrangement joins TRBV28 to TRBJ2-7; 11 positions match TRBD1. The trim removed 2 bases at V and 12 bases at J, leaving 18 bases unmatched. Germline lookup yields CDR1 MDHEN and CDR2 SYDVKM. The CDR3 is made up of 17 amino acids. The CDR3 protein is CASSLLGQGASLVKVYF. The CDR3 DNA is TGTGCCAGCAGTTTACTAGGACAGGGGGCTTCTCTGGTGAAGGTGTACTTC.